What follows are 27 T cell receptor beta chains derived from one specimen sequenced in a study of T cells in Graves' hyperthyroidism and ophthalmopathy. Amplified TCR beta CDR3 regions came from RNA transcripts. First-round RT-PCR of the TCR CDR3 relied on the HTBI primer set. Via MiXCR, TCRdb re-called the multiplex PCR reads, giving one row per CDR3 protein. The table records approximately 560,000 distinct CDR3 sequences, 15% to 19% of them present only once. Source material: blood. Receptor source: a woman aged 25 to 45 with Graves' hyperthyroidism.

The genes are TRBV29-1 and TRBJ2-7, with TRBD2 matching over 13 bases. CDR1 SQVTM and CDR2 ANQGSEA come from the germline V gene. Trimming removed 8 bases from V and 7 bases from J; junction bases left unmatched: 8. CDR3 length equals 13 residues. This CDR3 is CSTLGGLAGEQYF. CDR3 DNA: TGCAGCACCCTTGGGGGACTAGCGGGGGAGCAGTACTTC.

This clonotype was counted at least ten times. This chain links TRBV20-1 with TRBJ1-1, with unresolved D. This CDR3 comprises 16 residues. With 0 bases removed from V and 1 base from J, the gap between germline ends came to 15 bases. The V gene's germline CDR1 is DFQATT and CDR2 SNEGSKA (reference sequence). The CDR3 protein is CSARDRGNSGNTEAFF. The CDR3 region has the DNA TGCAGTGCTAGAGATCGCGGGAACAGCGGGAACACTGAAGCTTTCTTT.

The sample holds many counts of this clonotype. J is TRBJ1-2 and V is TRBV29-1, with no clear D. The CDR3 runs 11 residues. Germline loops: CDR1 SQVTM, CDR2 ANQGSEA. Trimming removed 4 bases from V and 8 bases from J, with 11 bases in between. CDR3 in amino acids: CSVGGDKGYTF. CDR3 sequence (DNA): TGCAGCGTTGGAGGAGATAAGGGCTACACCTTC.

The rearrangement links TRBV18 to TRBJ1-1, with 8 bases identical to TRBD1. V trimming: 2 bases; J trimming: 4 bases; junction bases outside the gene matches: 6. Germline CDR1 reads KGHSH; CDR2 reads LQKENI. The CDR3 sequence is 15 residues long. Written as DNA, the CDR3 is TGTGCCAGCTCACCAAATAACCAGGGGGCCACTGAAGCTTTCTTT. Its translation: CASSPNNQGATEAFF. The full variable domain, rest sourced from reference TRBV18 and TRBJ1-1, is NAGVMQNPRHLVRRRGQEARLRCSPMKGHSHVYWYRQLPEEGLKFMVYLQKENIIDESGMPKERFSAEFPKEGPSILRIQQVVRGDSAAYFCASSPNNQGATEAFFGQGTRLTVV.

This clonotype was seen a few times. The V and J genes are TRBV29-1 and TRBJ2-1; 7 nucleotides line up with TRBD2. This CDR3 region has 14 residues. The J segment lost 9 bases and the V segment lost 2 bases, leaving 10 bases of the junction unmatched. CDR1 and CDR2 from the germline V gene are SQVTM and ANQGSEA. The CDR3 DNA follows: TGCAGCGTTGAAACGAGGCGGGAGAGAAGTGAGCAGTTCTTC. The encoded protein is CSVETRRERSEQFF.

This chain joins TRBV6-1 and TRBJ1-1; D may be TRBD1 (6 bases). CDR3 length equals 13 residues. V lost 4 bases to trimming and J lost 7 bases, with 13 bases between them. Germline V gene sequence: CDR1 MNHNS, CDR2 SASEGT. CDR3 nucleotides: TGTGCCAGCAGTGTGCGAGGACAGCTTGAAGCTTTCTTT. It translates to CASSVRGQLEAFF.

V usage is TRBV6-5 and J usage is TRBJ2-1; 12 bases map to TRBD2. The V gene's germline CDR1 is MNHEY and CDR2 SVGAGI. CDR3 length equals 19 residues. The trim removed 2 bases at V and 1 base at J, leaving 9 bases unmatched. In DNA, the CDR3 is TGTGCCAGCAGTTACCCCCCAACTAGCGGGAGGAAGTCCTACAATGAGCAGTTCTTC. Its protein is CASSYPPTSGRKSYNEQFF.

The rearrangement uses TRBV9 and TRBJ2-1; 7 bases line up with TRBD1. The CDR3 has 16 amino acids. The V segment lost 0 bases and the J segment 2 bases; nucleotides outside the gene matches: 5. Germline V gene sequence: CDR1 SGDLS, CDR2 YYNGEE. The CDR3 is CASSVGWTGTYNEQFF. The DNA of the CDR3 is TGTGCCAGCAGCGTAGGGTGGACAGGAACCTACAATGAGCAGTTCTTC. Together with reference TRBV9 and TRBJ2-1, the CDR3 gives the full variable domain: DSGVTQTPKHLITATGQRVTLRCSPRSGDLSVYWYQQSLDQGLQFLIQYYNGEERAKGNILERFSAQQFPDLHSELNLSSLELGDSALYFCASSVGWTGTYNEQFFGPGTRLTVL.

J is TRBJ1-1 and V is TRBV9, with 7 bases fitting TRBD1. CDR1 is SGDLS, CDR2 YYNGEE, per germline. V lost 3 bases to trimming and J lost 5 bases; unmatched junction nucleotides: 13. This CDR3 region has 16 residues. DNA for the CDR3: TGTGCCAGCAGCGCACCATTACAGGGGACATCTACTGAAGCTTTCTTT. Protein sequence: CASSAPLQGTSTEAFF.

The V call is TRBV19, the J call TRBJ2-3, with D unclear. The CDR3 length is 12 residues. Per germline, CDR1 LNHDA and CDR2 SQIVND (reference sequence). Trimming pared 5 bases from V and 6 bases from J, leaving 9 bases between. The DNA of the CDR3 is TGTGCCAGTAGTCCCCAATGGGATACGCAGTATTTT. Protein sequence: CASSPQWDTQYF.

The J gene is TRBJ1-1, the V gene TRBV19; D uncertain. CDR3 length: 13 amino acids. Deletions cut 3 bases from V and 2 bases from J, with 7 bases between. Germline lookup yields CDR1 LNHDA and CDR2 SQIVND (reference sequence). The CDR3 region is CASSIPGNTEAFF. The CDR3 nucleotides are TGTGCCAGTAGTATTCCGGGCAACACTGAAGCTTTCTTT.

There are many counts of this clonotype. V and J are TRBV28 and TRBJ1-4; maybe TRBD1 (5 bases). This CDR3 is 12 amino acids long. CDR1 MDHEN and CDR2 SYDVKM come from the germline V gene. Trimming took 5 bases from V and 9 from J, leaving 10 bases between them. The DNA for the CDR3 is TGTGCCAGCAGTGGGGCGCCTCAAAAACTGTTTTTT. It is translated as CASSGAPQKLFF.

This clonotype was seen many times. The chain recombines TRBV2 with TRBJ2-7; 11 bases map to TRBD2. This CDR3 has 22 amino acids. The junction had 24 bases not matched to a gene; V was cut back by 0 bases and J by 5 bases. CDR1 and CDR2 from the germline V gene are SNHLY and FYNNEI. The CDR3 DNA reads as TGTGCCAGCAGTGAAGCGAGGGACGGAGCAAGTAGTAGCGGGAGGGCCGCAGACGAGCAGTACTTC. Its protein is CASSEARDGASSSGRAADEQYF.

About this clonotype itself: A single base separates this from a much larger clone, so it may be a read error. The gene calls are TRBV20-1 and TRBJ1-4; D uncertain. This CDR3 has 14 residues. Germline assignment: CDR1 DFQATT and CDR2 SNEGSKA (reference sequence). The CDR3 DNA reads TGCAGTGCTAGAGATCTTGGCCGCGGAGAAAAACTGGTTTTT. Its translation: CSARDLGRGEKLVF.

This clonotype was seen repeatedly, ten times or more. The CDR3, as DNA: TGTGCCAGCAGCCCAGGGCTCGGCTATGGCTACACCTTC. Its protein is CASSPGLGYGYTF. The rearrangement uses TRBV3-1 and TRBJ1-2, with D possibly TRBD1 on 5 matching bases. The V gene lost 4 bases and the J gene lost 4 bases, with 10 bases spanning the gap. This CDR3 spans 13 amino acids. Germline CDR1 and CDR2: LGHDT and YNNKEL (reference sequence).

This clonotype was counted ten times or more. V is TRBV7-9 and J is TRBJ2-7; 11 positions agree with TRBD2. The CDR3 contains 14 residues. The junction had 6 bases not matched to a gene; V was cut back by 5 bases and J by 6 bases. The germline V gene encodes CDR1 SEHNR and CDR2 FQNEAQ (reference sequence). CDR3: CASSPSGLAGEQYF. DNA for the CDR3: TGTGCCAGCAGCCCTAGCGGACTAGCGGGCGAGCAGTACTTC. The full variable domain, in which reference TRBV7-9 and TRBJ2-7 provide the parts outside the CDR3, is DTGVSQNPRHKITKRGQNVTFRCDPISEHNRLYWYRQTLGQGPEFLTYFQNEAQLEKSRLLSDRFSAERPKGSFSTLEIQRTEQGDSAMYLCASSPSGLAGEQYFGPGTRLTVT.

The sample holds many counts of this clonotype. The rearrangement uses TRBV7-2 and TRBJ1-3; possibly TRBD1 for D (6 bases). The CDR3 spans 13 residues. The germline V gene encodes CDR1 SGHTA and CDR2 FQGNSA. The V gene lost 8 bases and the J gene lost 0 bases, with 8 bases spanning the gap. The CDR3 loop reads CASGTYSGNTIYF. CDR3 coding DNA: TGTGCCAGCGGGACATACTCTGGAAACACCATATATTTT. The full variable domain, completed using reference TRBV7-2 and TRBJ1-3, is GAGVSQSPSNKVTEKGKDVELRCDPISGHTALYWYRQSLGQGLEFLIYFQGNSAPDKSGLPSDRFSAERTGGSVSTLTIQRTQQEDSAVYLCASGTYSGNTIYFGEGSWLTVV.

Notes on this clonotype: A read error is possible here, since a much larger clone lies one base away. The rearrangement links TRBV2 to TRBJ2-1; 8 nucleotides match TRBD2. V lost 7 bases, J lost 5 bases, and 4 bases stayed unmatched. Germline V lookup: CDR1 SNHLY, CDR2 FYNNEI. The CDR3 has 13 residues. For the CDR3, the DNA is TGTGCCAGCATACTAGCGGATCACAATGAGCAGTTCTTC. The encoded protein is CASILADHNEQFF.

This clonotype was recorded once. With a much larger clone just one base away, this may be a read error. V gene TRBV10-3 combines with J gene TRBJ2-1; 12 bases line up with TRBD2. V lost 3 bases to trimming and J lost 1 base; unmatched junction nucleotides: 1. The germline gives CDR1 ENHRY, CDR2 SYGVKD. The CDR3 is 16 residues long. Here the CDR3 DNA reads TGTGCCATCAGTGAAGGACTAGCGGGATCCTACAATGAGCAGTTCTTC. Protein product: CAISEGLAGSYNEQFF.

This clonotype was observed a handful of times. The chain links TRBV12-3 or TRBV12-4 to TRBJ1-4, with D possibly being TRBD1 (5 bases). The CDR3 covers 16 residues. Trimming shortened V by 2 bases and J by 7 bases, and 17 bases separated the two germline ends. This chain's CDR3 is CASSLFMGGGGEKLFF. CDR3 nucleotide sequence: TGTGCCAGCAGTTTATTTATGGGGGGAGGAGGTGAAAAACTGTTTTTT.

This clonotype was seen repeatedly, ten times or more. The genes are TRBV30 and TRBJ1-1; a possible D gene is TRBD1 (5 bases). Per the germline V gene, CDR1 is GTSNPN and CDR2 is SVGIG (reference sequence). Trimming cost V 1 base and J 3 bases, with 9 bases left between them. This CDR3 comprises 13 residues. CDR3 amino acids: CAWSGSGYTEAFF. In nucleotides, the CDR3 is TGTGCCTGGAGTGGTTCAGGGTACACTGAAGCTTTCTTT.

In its sample, this clonotype was seen many times. The chain carries TRBV28 and TRBJ2-1; 10 bases fit TRBD2. V trimming: 7 bases; J trimming: 5 bases; junction bases outside the gene matches: 8. CDR1 is MDHEN and CDR2 is SYDVKM in the germline V gene. The CDR3 is 15 amino acids. The CDR3 DNA is TGTGCCAGCACCTCTGGGACTAGCGCAGACAATGAGCAGTTCTTC. Its translation: CASTSGTSADNEQFF.

The rearrangement joins TRBV28 to TRBJ2-1, with TRBD2 identical over 11 bases. The CDR3 is 21 residues long. The germline V gene encodes CDR1 MDHEN and CDR2 SYDVKM. The ends lost 2 bases at V and 0 bases at J; junction bases unmatched: 15. CDR3 nucleotide sequence: TGTGCCAGCAGTTTACCCACGGGACTAGCGGCCAGTGGTGGCTCCTACAATGAGCAGTTCTTC. This codes for CASSLPTGLAASGGSYNEQFF.

This clonotype occurred many times. The chain joins TRBV5-1 to TRBJ2-2; D not certain. Germline CDR1 reads SGHRS; CDR2 reads YFSETQ. The CDR3 runs 13 residues. The V and J ends lost 7 bases and 5 bases respectively, with 12 bases between them. This CDR3 is CASRPFLTGELFF. The CDR3, as DNA: TGCGCCAGCCGGCCATTCCTGACCGGGGAGCTGTTTTTT.

The chain recombines TRBV13 with TRBJ2-3; 10 bases line up with TRBD1. The germline CDR1 and CDR2 sequences are PRHDT and FYEKMQ (reference sequence). J was trimmed by 6 bases and V by 6 bases; bases with no gene match: 12. CDR3 length: 16 amino acids. This CDR3 is CASSSDRDRGLDTQYF. Here the CDR3 DNA reads TGTGCCAGCAGTTCCGACCGGGACAGGGGATTGGATACGCAGTATTTT.

This clonotype appeared a few times. This chain connects TRBV5-6 to TRBJ2-3; D unresolved. The CDR3 runs to 15 residues. The V gene's germline CDR1 is SGHDT and CDR2 YYEEEE. V lost 2 bases to trimming and J lost 0 bases, with 10 bases between them. This CDR3 is CASSFAAPSTDTQYF. The CDR3 region has the DNA TGTGCCAGCAGCTTTGCGGCGCCGAGCACAGATACGCAGTATTTT.

V gene TRBV19 combines with J gene TRBJ1-5; 8 bases are shared with TRBD1. Germline CDR1 reads LNHDA; CDR2 reads SQIVND (reference sequence). The CDR3 length is 16 residues. The ends lost 5 bases at V and 0 bases at J; junction bases unmatched: 6. CDR3 amino acids: CASSAQGAYSNQPQHF. CDR3 sequence (DNA): TGTGCCAGTAGTGCCCAGGGGGCCTATAGCAATCAGCCCCAGCATTTT.